This T cell receptor beta chain was obtained from a study of blood T cell repertoires in COVID-19 (TCRdb year 2020). With regard to the full study: Samples covering the acute and convalescent phases of COVID-19 were provided by collaborators in the United States, Italy and Spain. The material from the prospective study consisted of cDNA or gDNA derived from T cells, B-cell-depleted T cells, or PBMCs. Subjects who had been exposed to COVID-19, were actively infected with it, or had recovered from it provided the deeply sampled blood TCRbeta repertoires that made up the dataset. The repertoires were released in a freely available public database meant as a resource for research on the immune response to SARS-CoV-2. Samples came from the ongoing ImmuneRACE study (first 160 participants) plus 1,254 subjects from 6 global collaborators. Nearly every sample came with metadata listing a de-identified subject ID, COVID-19 status, age in years and sex. Where available, HLA class I and class II types were obtained from metadata supplied by the sample provider rather than from assay-based typing. What the research found in general, with its limitations: How much clinical and demographic metadata was included differed by source and by participant, and the metadata was provided uncurated.

In regard to this clone: Its antigen remains undetermined. Per-base quality was not reported, and no clone a single base away is much larger than it.

The collaborating institutions used their own protocols to collect whole blood in K2EDTA tubes. For TCRbeta analysis, collaborators shipped samples as frozen whole blood, isolated PBMCs, or DNA extracted from either of those sample types. TCRbeta CDR3 regions were amplified from genomic DNA using the immunoSEQ Assay, a bias-controlled multiplex PCR. As for the original processing: Within the assay, amplification of reference gene primers was used to estimate how many nucleated cells each sample contained. To quantify the absolute abundance of each unique TCRbeta CDR3 rearrangement, sequence reads were collapsed and filtered. Productive Simpson clonality was computed per sample as the square root of Simpson's diversity index over productive rearrangements. Drawn from immuneACCESS, this table holds only the in-frame rearrangements with V and J called that TCRdb kept. Clones are partly lost; checked studies trace under half to an unresolved V gene and leave the rest unexplained. The V and J calls and clone size are taken from that table; D and trimming were inferred from the DNA. Here the sample has roughly 63,000 clones; 74% occur a single time. The ten largest clones represent 28% of the sample.

Measured from the cysteine to the phenylalanine, the CDR3 is 13 residues long. Only the CDR3 portion is preserved as DNA: 39 bases, with reading frame beginning at the first base. V is pared back by 10 bases and J by 0 bases, with 13 bases lying between the germline termini. The source is a woman aged 80 or over with acute or convalescent COVID-19. Rearrangement joined TRBV12-3 or TRBV12-4 to TRBJ2-7, with a weak D call of TRBD1 (6 bases match). Sequenced material: peripheral blood. The nucleotides are TGTGCCACAAGGGGGACCGACTCCTACGAGCAGTACTTC. This yields the protein CATRGTDSYEQYF.